Here is one TCR beta chain with its context. This sample stems from a study of cytomegalovirus exposure and HLA in healthy donors. V shed 4 bases and J 2 bases; nucleotides not matched to a gene: 11. In germline, CDR1 is LNHDA, CDR2 SQIVND (reference sequence). The CDR3 extends over 16 amino acids. PCR was performed using 60 Vbeta and 13 Jbeta primers. TCRdb's copy holds only in-frame clones and misses some; the assay was immunoSEQ multiplex PCR. Among about 120,000 clones listed, about 60% were seen once. V usage is TRBV19 and J usage is TRBJ2-7, with TRBD1 matching over 7 bases. The TCR comes from a man aged 35-49 years in good health and CMV-seropositive. The sequenced material came from PBMCs. The CDR3 spells CASSTFIRGTAYEQYF. CDR3 nucleotides: TGTGCCAGTAGTACATTTATCCGTGGGACAGCCTACGAGCAGTACTTC.